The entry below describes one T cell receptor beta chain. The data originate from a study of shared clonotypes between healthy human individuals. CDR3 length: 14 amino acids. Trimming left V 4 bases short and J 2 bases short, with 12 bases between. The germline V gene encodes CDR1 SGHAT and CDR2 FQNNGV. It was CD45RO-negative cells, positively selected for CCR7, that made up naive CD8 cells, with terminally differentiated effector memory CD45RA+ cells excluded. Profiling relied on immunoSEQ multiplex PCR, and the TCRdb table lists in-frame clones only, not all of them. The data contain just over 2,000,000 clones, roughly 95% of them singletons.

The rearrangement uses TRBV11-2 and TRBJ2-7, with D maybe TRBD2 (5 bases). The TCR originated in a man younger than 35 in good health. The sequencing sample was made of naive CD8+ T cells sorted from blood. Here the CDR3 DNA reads TGTGCCAGCAGCTCAGAGGGCGTGACCTACGAGCAGTACTTC. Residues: CASSSEGVTYEQYF.